Given below is one TCR beta chain in context. This sample is part of a study of blood T cell repertoires in COVID-19. In the study overall: COVID-19 samples from acute and convalescent phases originated in the United States, Italy and Spain. Sample material is recorded as cDNA or gDNA derived from T cells, B-cell-depleted T cells, or PBMCs.

CDR3 size: 13 residues. Germline V gives CDR1 SNHLY, CDR2 FYNNEI. With 6 bases removed from V and 0 bases from J, the gap between germline ends came to 8 bases. Study processing details: Nucleated cell counts were estimated from reference gene primer amplification. Libraries were prepared by immunoSEQ multiplex PCR; TCRdb keeps only in-frame clonotypes and omits some of them. V and J calls and clone size are given by that table; D and trimming were obtained from the DNA. The data hold about 300,000 clones, with approximately 86% observed a single time. The receptor's source is a man aged 65 to 85 with acute or convalescent COVID-19. The sample taken for sequencing was peripheral blood. The rearrangement uses TRBV2 and TRBJ2-5; D remains ambiguous. The CDR3 sequence is CASSRSDQETQYF. CDR3 DNA sequence: TGTGCCAGCAGCCGCTCAGACCAAGAGACCCAGTACTTC.